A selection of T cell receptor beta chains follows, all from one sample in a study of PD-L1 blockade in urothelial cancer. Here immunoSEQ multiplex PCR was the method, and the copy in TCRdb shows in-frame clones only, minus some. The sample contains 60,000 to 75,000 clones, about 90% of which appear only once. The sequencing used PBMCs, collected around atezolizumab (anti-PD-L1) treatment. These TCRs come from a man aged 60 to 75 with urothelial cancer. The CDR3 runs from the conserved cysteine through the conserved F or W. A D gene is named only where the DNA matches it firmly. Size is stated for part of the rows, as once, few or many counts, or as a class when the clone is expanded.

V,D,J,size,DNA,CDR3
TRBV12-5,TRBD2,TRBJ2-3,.,TGTGCTAGTGGTTCATGGGGGGGGATTACAAGCACAGATACGCAGTATTTT,CASGSWGGITSTDTQYF
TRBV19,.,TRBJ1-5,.,TGTGCCAGTAACGAGGCAGGACCGGGACAGCCCCAGCATTTT,CASNEAGPGQPQHF
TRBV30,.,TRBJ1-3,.,TGTGCCTGGAGTGTAATTGGGACATACTCTGGAAACACCATATATTTT,CAWSVIGTYSGNTIYF
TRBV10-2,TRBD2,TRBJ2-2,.,TGCGCCACCAGGACTAGCGGGGGGGCGGCCGGGGAGCTGTTTTTT,CATRTSGGAAGELFF
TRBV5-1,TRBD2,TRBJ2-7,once,TGCGCCAGCAGCTTGGAGGGTTCGGGGGGGGAATACGAGCAGTACTTC,CASSLEGSGGEYEQYF
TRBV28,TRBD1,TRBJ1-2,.,TGTGCCAGCAGCCCCGCTGGGACAGTCATCTATGGCTACACCTTC,CASSPAGTVIYGYTF
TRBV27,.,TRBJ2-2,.,TGTGCCAGCAGTGAAAGGAGGACGGCAGCCCCCGGGGAGCTGTTTTTT,CASSERRTAAPGELFF
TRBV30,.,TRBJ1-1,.,TGTGCCTGGAGTGTCGGCCAGGGTACGACTGAAGCTTTCTTT,CAWSVGQGTTEAFF
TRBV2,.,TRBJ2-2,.,TGTGCCAGCAGTGAATCGGGAAACACCGGGGAGCTGTTTTTT,CASSESGNTGELFF
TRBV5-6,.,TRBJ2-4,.,TGTGCCAGCAGCCAGACCCAGGGGAGTCACATTCAGTACTTC,CASSQTQGSHIQYF
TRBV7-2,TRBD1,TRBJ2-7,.,TGTGCCAGCAGCTCGATTTTGACAGGGGGAGCAAACGAGCAGTACTTC,CASSSILTGGANEQYF
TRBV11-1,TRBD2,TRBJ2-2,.,TGTGCCAGCAGGACCGGGACTAGCGGGACCGGGGAGCTGTTTTTT,CASRTGTSGTGELFF
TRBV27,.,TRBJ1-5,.,TGTGCCAGCAGTTCAGGGGATTATAGCAATCAGCCCCAGCATTTT,CASSSGDYSNQPQHF
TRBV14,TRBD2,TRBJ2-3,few,TGTGCCAGCAGCCAAGGTTGGCTAGCGGGGAGCACAGATACGCAGTATTTT,CASSQGWLAGSTDTQYF
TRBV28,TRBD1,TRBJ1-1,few,TGTGCCAGCAGTTTTACAGGGGGAATCACTGAAGCTTTCTTT,CASSFTGGITEAFF
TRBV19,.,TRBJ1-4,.,TGTGCCAGTAGTTGGGCAAGAAATGAAAAACTGTTTTTT,CASSWARNEKLFF
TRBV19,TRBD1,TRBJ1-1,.,TGTGCCAGTAGATACCAGGGGGCGAAGGCTGAAGCTTTCTTT,CASRYQGAKAEAFF
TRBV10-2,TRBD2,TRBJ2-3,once,TGCGCCAGCAGGGGGACTAGCATCTTTCGTCCAGATACGCAGTATTTT,CASRGTSIFRPDTQYF
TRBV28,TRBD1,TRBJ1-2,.,TGTGCCAGCAGCCCAATATCCGGGACAGGGTTCCGCTACACCTTC,CASSPISGTGFRYTF
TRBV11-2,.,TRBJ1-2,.,TGTGCCAGCAGCCCCTCAGGGGAATATGGCTACACCTTC,CASSPSGEYGYTF
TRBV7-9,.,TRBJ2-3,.,TGTGCCAGCAGCTCGGGGAATCCCCCAGATACGCAGTATTTT,CASSSGNPPDTQYF
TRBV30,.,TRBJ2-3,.,TGTGCCTGGAGTGTAACCAGGGTGGGAGATACGCAGTATTTT,CAWSVTRVGDTQYF
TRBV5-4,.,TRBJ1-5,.,TGTGCCAGCAGTTCGGGATTCGGAAGCAATCAGCCCCAGCATTTT,CASSSGFGSNQPQHF
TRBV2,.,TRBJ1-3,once,TGTGCCAGCAGTAGCAGGGTGAATTCTGGAAACACCATATATTTT,CASSSRVNSGNTIYF
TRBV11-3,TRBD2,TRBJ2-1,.,TGTGCCAGCAGCTTAGGACTAGCATACAATGAGCAGTTCTTC,CASSLGLAYNEQFF
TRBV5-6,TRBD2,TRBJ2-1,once,TGTGCCAGCAGCTTGGTAGGACTAGCGGGCGGAATTGAGCAGTTCTTC,CASSLVGLAGGIEQFF
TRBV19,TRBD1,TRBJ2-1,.,TGTGCCAGTAGTGGGCCGGGACAGGGTTACAATGAGCAGTTCTTC,CASSGPGQGYNEQFF
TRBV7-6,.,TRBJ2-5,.,TGTGCCAGCAGCTTAGGACCGACAGAGCAAGAGACCCAGTACTTC,CASSLGPTEQETQYF
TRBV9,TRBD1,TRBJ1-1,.,TGTGCCAGCAGGGCCGGGACAGGGGGGGCAGGCACTGAAGCTTTCTTT,CASRAGTGGAGTEAFF
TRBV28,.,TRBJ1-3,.,TGTGCCAGCAGACAAAGCCAGGGGCAGCGATCTGGAAACACCATATATTTT,CASRQSQGQRSGNTIYF
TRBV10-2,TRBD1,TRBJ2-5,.,TGCGCCAGCAGAAAGGGGGCGCAGGAGACCCAGTACTTC,CASRKGAQETQYF
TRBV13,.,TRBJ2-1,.,TGTGCCAGCAGCTTATATTTAGCAAAGGCCTACAATGAGCAGTTCTTC,CASSLYLAKAYNEQFF
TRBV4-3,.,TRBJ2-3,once,TGCGCCAGCAGCCAAGAACTGGGAGAATTCGATACGCAGTATTTT,CASSQELGEFDTQYF
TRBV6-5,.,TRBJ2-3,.,TGTGCCAGCAGTTCAAGGCAGGGGAGAGATACGCAGTATTTT,CASSSRQGRDTQYF
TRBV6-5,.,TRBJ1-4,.,TGTGCCAGCACTAGAACAGGGTCTAATGAAAAACTGTTTTTT,CASTRTGSNEKLFF
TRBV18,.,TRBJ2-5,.,TGTGCCAGCTCACCCGGACTGCGGGAGACCCAGTACTTC,CASSPGLRETQYF
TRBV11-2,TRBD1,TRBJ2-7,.,TGTGCCAGCAGCTCTCCGGGACAGGAGTACGAGCAGTACTTC,CASSSPGQEYEQYF
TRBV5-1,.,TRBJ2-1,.,TGCGCCAGCAGCTTGGACAGGGTAGTTGGACATGAGCAGTTCTTC,CASSLDRVVGHEQFF
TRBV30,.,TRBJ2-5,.,TGTGCCTGGAGTGGAGGGTCGGAAGAGACCCAGTACTTC,CAWSGGSEETQYF
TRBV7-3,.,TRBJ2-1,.,TGTGCCAGCAGCTCCCAGGGGTGGGAAAATGAGCAGTTCTTC,CASSSQGWENEQFF
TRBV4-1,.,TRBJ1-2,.,TGCGCCAGCAGCCAAGAGGCAGGGACTAGGGGGGGCTACACCTTC,CASSQEAGTRGGYTF
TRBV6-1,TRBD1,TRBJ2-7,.,TGTGCCAGCAGACCTGGACAGGGGAACTACGAGCAGTACTTC,CASRPGQGNYEQYF
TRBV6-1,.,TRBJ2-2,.,TGTGCCAGCAGCTTTAACACCGGGGAGCTGTTTTTT,CASSFNTGELFF